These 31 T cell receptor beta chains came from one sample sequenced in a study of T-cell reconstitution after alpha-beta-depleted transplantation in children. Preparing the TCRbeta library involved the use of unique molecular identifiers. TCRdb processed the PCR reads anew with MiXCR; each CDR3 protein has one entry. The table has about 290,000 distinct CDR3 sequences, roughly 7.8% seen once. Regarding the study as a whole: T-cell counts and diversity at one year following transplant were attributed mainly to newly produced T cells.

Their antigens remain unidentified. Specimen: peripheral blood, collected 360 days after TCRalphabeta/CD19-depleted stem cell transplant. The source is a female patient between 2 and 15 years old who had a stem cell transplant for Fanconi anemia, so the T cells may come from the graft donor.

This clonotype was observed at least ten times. The DNA of the CDR3 is TGCAGCGCAAGGGGGATCTACTCCTACGAGCAGTACTTC. Residues: CSARGIYSYEQYF. The chain employs TRBV29-1 and TRBJ2-7; a weak D match, TRBD1 (6 bases). Germline V gene data show CDR1 as SQVTM and CDR2 as ANQGSEA. CDR3 length: 13 residues. Deletions cut 7 bases from V and 0 bases from J, with 13 bases between.

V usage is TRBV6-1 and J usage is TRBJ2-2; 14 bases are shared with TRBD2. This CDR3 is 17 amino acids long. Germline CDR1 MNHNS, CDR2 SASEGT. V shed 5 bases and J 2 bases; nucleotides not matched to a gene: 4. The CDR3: CASSMTSGGANTGELFF. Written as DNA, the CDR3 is TGTGCCAGCAGTATGACTAGCGGGGGGGCTAACACCGGGGAGCTGTTTTTT.

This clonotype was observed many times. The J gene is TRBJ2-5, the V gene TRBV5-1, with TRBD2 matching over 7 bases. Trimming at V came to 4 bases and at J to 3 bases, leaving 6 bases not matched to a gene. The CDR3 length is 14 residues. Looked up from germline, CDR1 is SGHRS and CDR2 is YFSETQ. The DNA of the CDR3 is TGCGCCAGCAGCCCGACCACTAGCGAAGAGACCCAGTACTTC. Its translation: CASSPTTSEETQYF.

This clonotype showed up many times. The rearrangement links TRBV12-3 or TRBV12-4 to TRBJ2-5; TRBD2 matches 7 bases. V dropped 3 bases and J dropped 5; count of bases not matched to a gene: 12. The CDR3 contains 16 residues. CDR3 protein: CASSFRLATGFETQYF. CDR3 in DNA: TGTGCCAGCAGTTTCCGACTAGCCACTGGATTTGAGACCCAGTACTTC.

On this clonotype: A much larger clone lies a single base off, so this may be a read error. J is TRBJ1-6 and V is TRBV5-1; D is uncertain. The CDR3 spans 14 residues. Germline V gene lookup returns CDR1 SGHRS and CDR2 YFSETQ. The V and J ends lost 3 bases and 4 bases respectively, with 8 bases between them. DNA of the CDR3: TGCGCCAGCAGCTACAGTGGGTATAATTCACCCCTCCACTTT. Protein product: CASSYSGYNSPLHF. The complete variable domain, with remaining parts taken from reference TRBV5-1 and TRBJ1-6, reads KAGVTQTPRYLIKTRGQQVTLSCSPISGHRSVSWYQQTPGQGLQFLFEYFSETQRNKGNFPGRFSGRQFSNSRSEMNVSTLELGDSALYLCASSYSGYNSPLHFGNGTRLTVT.

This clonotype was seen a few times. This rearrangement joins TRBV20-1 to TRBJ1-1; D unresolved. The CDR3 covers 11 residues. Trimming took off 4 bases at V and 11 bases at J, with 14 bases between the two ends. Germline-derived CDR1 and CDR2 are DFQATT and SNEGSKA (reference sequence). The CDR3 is CSATTGLLAFF. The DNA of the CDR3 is TGCAGTGCTACTACGGGGTTGCTGGCTTTCTTT.

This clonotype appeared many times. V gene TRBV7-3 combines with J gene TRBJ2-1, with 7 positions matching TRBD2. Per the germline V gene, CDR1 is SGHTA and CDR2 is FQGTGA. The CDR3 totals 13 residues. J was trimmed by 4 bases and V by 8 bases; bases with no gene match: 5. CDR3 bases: TGTGCCAGCGGAGCGGGACTGTACAATGAGCAGTTCTTC. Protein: CASGAGLYNEQFF.

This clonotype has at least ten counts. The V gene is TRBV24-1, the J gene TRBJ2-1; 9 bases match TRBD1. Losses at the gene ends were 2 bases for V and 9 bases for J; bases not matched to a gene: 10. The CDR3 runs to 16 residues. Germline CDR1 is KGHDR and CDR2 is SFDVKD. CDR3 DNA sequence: TGTGCCACCAGTGATTCATTCGAACAGGGGGCGAGTGAGCAGTTCTTC. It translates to CATSDSFEQGASEQFF.

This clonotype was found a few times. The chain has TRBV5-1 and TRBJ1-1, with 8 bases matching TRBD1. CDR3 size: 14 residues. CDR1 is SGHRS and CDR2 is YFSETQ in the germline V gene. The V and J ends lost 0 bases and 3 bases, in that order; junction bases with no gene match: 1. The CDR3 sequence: CASSLVTGDTEAFF. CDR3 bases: TGCGCCAGCAGCTTGGTGACAGGGGACACTGAAGCTTTCTTT.

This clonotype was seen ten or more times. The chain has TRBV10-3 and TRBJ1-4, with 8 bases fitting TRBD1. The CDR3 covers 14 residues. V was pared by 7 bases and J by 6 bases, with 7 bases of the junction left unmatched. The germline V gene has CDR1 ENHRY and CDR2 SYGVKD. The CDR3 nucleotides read TGTGCCATCACTCCGGGACAGGTTGATGAAAAACTGTTTTTT. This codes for CAITPGQVDEKLFF.

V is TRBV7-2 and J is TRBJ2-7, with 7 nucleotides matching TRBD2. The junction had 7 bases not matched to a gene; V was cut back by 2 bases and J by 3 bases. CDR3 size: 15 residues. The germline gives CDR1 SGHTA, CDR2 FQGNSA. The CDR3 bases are TGTGCCAGCAGCTTACGGACTAGGCCAAGCTACGAGCAGTACTTC. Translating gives CASSLRTRPSYEQYF.

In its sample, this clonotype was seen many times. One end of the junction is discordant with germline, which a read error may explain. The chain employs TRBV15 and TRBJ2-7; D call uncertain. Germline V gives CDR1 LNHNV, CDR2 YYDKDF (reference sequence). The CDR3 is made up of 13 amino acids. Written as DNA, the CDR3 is TGTGCCACCAGCAGAGATCAGCAGTACTCCGCTTTCTTC. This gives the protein CATSRDQQYSAFF. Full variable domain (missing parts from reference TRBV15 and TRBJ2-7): DAMVIQNPRYQVTQFGKPVTLSCSQTLNHNVMYWYQQKSSQAPKLLFHYYDKDFNNEADTPDNFQSRRPNTSFCFLDIRSPGLGDTAMYLCATSRDQQYSAFFGPGTRLTVT.

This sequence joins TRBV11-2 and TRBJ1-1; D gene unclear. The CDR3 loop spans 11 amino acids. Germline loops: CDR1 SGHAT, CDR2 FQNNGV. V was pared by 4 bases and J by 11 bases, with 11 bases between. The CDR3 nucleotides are TGTGCCAGCAGCTCGTGGACGGCCGCTTTCTTT. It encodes CASSSWTAAFF. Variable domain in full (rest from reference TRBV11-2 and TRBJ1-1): EAGVAQSPRYKIIEKRQSVAFWCNPISGHATLYWYQQILGQGPKLLIQFQNNGVVDDSQLPKDRFSAERLKGVDSTLKIQPAKLEDSAVYLCASSSWTAAFFGQGTRLTVV.

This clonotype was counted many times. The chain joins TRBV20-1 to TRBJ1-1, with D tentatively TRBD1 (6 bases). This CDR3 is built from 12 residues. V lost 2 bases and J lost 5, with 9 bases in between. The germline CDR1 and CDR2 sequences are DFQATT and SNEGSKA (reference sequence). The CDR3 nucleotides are TGCAGTGCTAGACAGGGGAGGACTGAAGCTTTCTTT. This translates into CSARQGRTEAFF.

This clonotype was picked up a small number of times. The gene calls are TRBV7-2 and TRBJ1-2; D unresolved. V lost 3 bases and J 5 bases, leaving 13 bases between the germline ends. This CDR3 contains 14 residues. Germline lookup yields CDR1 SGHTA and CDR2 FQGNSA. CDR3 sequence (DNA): TGTGCCAGCAGCTTCCGGGTAGGATGGTATGGCTACACCTTC. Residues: CASSFRVGWYGYTF.

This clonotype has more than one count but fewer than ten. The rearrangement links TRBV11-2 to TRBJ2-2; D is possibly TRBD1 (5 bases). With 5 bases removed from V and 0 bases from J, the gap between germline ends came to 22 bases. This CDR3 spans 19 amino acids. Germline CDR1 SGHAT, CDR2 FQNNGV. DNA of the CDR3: TGTGCCAGCAGCCTTTGGGCCAGGGAACTCCAGTCGAACACCGGGGAGCTGTTTTTT. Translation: CASSLWARELQSNTGELFF.

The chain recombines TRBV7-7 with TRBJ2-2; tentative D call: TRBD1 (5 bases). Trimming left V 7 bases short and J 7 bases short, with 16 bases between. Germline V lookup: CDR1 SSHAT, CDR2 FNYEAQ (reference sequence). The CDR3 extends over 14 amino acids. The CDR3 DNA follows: TGTGCCAGCACCTTGGGGCCCACCGGCGGGGAGCTGTTTTTT. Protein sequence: CASTLGPTGGELFF.

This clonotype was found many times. The CDR3 sequence: CASSRLAGGQETQYF. DNA of the CDR3: TGTGCCAGCAGTCGACTAGCGGGAGGCCAAGAGACCCAGTACTTC. V usage is TRBV3-1 and J usage is TRBJ2-5; 13 bases are shared with TRBD2. V lost 6 bases to trimming and J lost 1 base; unmatched junction nucleotides: 2. CDR1 and CDR2 (germline): LGHDT, YNNKEL (reference sequence). The CDR3 length is 15 residues.

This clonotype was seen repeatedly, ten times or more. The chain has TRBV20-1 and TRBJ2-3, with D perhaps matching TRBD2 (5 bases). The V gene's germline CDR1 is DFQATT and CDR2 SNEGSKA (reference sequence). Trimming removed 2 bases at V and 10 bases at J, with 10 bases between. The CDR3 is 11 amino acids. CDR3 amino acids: CSARYDYAQYF. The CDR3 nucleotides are TGCAGTGCTAGATACGACTACGCGCAGTATTTT.

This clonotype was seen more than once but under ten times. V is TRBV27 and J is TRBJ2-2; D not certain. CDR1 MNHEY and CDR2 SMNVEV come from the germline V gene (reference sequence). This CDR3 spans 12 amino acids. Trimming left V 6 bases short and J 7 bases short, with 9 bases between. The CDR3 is CASRSYVGELFF. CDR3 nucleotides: TGTGCCAGCAGGTCATATGTCGGGGAGCTGTTTTTT.

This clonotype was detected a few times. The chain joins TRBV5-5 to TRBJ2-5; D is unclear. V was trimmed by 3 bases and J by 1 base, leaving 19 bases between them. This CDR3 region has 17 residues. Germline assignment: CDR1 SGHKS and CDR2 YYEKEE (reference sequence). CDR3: CASSSVVSYTSQETQYF. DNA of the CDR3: TGTGCCAGCAGCTCGGTCGTGTCGTACACGTCCCAAGAGACCCAGTACTTC.

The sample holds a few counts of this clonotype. The CDR3 bases are TGCAGTGCTAGAACCCCTCCGGGGGGTGCCTATTATCAGCCCCAGCATTTT. Translation gives CSARTPPGGAYYQPQHF. The chain uses TRBV20-1 and TRBJ1-5, with D possibly TRBD1 on 5 matching bases. The CDR3 spans 17 residues. The V and J ends lost 2 bases and 5 bases respectively, with 22 bases between them. Germline V gene sequence: CDR1 DFQATT, CDR2 SNEGSKA (reference sequence).

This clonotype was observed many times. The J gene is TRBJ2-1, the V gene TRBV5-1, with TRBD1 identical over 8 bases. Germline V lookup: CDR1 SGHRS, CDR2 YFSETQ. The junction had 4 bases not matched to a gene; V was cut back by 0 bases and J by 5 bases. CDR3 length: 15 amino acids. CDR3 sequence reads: CASSLGQGANNEQFF. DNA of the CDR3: TGCGCCAGCAGCTTGGGCCAGGGGGCCAACAATGAGCAGTTCTTC.

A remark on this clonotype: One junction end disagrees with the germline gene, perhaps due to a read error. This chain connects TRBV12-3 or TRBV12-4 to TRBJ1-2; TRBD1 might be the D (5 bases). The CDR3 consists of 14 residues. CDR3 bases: TGTGCCACCAGTTTAGCGCGGGGGTTGGGGGGCTACACCTTC. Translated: CATSLARGLGGYTF.

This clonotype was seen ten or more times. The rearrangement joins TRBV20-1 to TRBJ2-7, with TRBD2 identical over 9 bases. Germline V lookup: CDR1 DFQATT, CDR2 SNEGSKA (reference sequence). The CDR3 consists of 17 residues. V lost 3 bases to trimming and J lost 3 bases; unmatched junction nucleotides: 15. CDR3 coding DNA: TGCAGTGCTAGCCCCGAAGGAGCGGGGGGCTTTTACTACGAGCAGTACTTC. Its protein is CSASPEGAGGFYYEQYF.

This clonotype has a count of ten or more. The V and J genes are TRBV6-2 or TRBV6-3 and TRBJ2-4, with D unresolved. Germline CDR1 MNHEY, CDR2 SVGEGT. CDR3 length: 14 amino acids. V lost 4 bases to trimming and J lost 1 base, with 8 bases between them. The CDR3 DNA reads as TGTGCCAGCAGTTTACCGAACGCCAAAAACATTCAGTACTTC. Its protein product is CASSLPNAKNIQYF.

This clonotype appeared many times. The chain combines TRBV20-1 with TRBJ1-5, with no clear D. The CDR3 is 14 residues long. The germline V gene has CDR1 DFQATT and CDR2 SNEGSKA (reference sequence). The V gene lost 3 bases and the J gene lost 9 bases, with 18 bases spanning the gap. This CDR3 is CSASSRPLSGPQHF. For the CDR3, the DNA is TGCAGTGCTAGTAGCCGACCGCTCTCGGGGCCCCAGCATTTT.

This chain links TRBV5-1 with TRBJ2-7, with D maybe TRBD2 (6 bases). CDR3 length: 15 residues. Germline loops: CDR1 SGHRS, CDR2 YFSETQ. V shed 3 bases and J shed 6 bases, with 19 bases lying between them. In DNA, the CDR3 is TGCGCCAGCAGCTATACCTGGGGGGACCGTCTCGAGCAGTACTTC. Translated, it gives CASSYTWGDRLEQYF. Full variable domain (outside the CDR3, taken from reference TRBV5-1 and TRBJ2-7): KAGVTQTPRYLIKTRGQQVTLSCSPISGHRSVSWYQQTPGQGLQFLFEYFSETQRNKGNFPGRFSGRQFSNSRSEMNVSTLELGDSALYLCASSYTWGDRLEQYFGPGTRLTVT.

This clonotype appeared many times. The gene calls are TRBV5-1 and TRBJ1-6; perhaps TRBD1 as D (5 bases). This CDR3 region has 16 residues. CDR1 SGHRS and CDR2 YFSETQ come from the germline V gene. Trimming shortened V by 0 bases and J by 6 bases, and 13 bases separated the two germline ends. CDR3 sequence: CASSLVAGQINSPLHF. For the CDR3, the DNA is TGCGCCAGCAGCTTGGTGGCTGGACAAATTAATTCACCCCTCCACTTT.

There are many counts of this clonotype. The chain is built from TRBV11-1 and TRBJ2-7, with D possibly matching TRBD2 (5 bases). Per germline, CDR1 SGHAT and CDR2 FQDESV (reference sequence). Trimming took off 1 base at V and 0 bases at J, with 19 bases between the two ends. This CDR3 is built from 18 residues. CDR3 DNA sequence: TGTGCCAGCAGCTTAGTTAGAGGGTCGGCTGGCGCCTCCTACGAGCAGTACTTC. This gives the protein CASSLVRGSAGASYEQYF.

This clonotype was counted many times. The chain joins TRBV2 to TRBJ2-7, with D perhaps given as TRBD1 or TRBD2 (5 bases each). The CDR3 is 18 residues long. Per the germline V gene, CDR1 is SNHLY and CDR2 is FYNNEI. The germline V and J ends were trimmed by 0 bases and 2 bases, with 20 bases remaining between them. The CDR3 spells CASSEALFRGRLTYEQYF. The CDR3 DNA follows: TGTGCCAGCAGTGAAGCGCTGTTTCGGGGACGTTTGACCTACGAGCAGTACTTC.